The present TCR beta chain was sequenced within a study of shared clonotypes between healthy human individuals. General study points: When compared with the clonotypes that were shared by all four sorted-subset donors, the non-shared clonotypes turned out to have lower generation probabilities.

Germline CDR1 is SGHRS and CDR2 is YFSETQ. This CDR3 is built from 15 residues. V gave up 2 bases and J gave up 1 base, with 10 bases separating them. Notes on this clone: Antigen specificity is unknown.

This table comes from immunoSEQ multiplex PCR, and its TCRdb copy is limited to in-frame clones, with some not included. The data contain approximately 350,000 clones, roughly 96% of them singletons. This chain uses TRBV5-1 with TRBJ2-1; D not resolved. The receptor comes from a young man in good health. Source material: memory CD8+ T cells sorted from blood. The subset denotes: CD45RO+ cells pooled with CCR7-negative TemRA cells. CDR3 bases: TGCGCCAGCAGCTTTGACGGCCTTTCCTACAATGAGCAGTTCTTC. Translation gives CASSFDGLSYNEQFF.